Listed below are T cell receptor beta chains from one sample, sequenced in a study of blood T cell repertoires in COVID-19. Measured with immunoSEQ multiplex PCR; TCRdb has only the in-frame clones, and not every one. The sample contains roughly 110,000 clones, around 89% of which appear only once. Sample: peripheral blood. The source of these receptors is a man over 45 with active or convalescent COVID-19. Each CDR3 is given with its conserved first and last residue. A D gene is named only where the DNA matches it firmly. A clone size is listed for some rows: how often the clone was seen (once, few, many), or a class if it is expanded.

j_call: TRBJ1-2; d_call: NA; v_call: TRBV7-9; clone_size: NA; cdr3_nt: TGTGCCAGCAGCTTACCAGGGCCCTATGGCTACACCTTC; cdr3_aa: CASSLPGPYGYTF
j_call: TRBJ2-7; d_call: NA; v_call: TRBV19; clone_size: NA; cdr3_nt: TGTGCCAGTAGTATAGGACAGAACGAGCAGTACTTC; cdr3_aa: CASSIGQNEQYF
j_call: TRBJ1-2; d_call: TRBD1; v_call: TRBV29-1; clone_size: NA; cdr3_nt: TGCAGCGGTGAACCCCGGGACAGCTATGGCTACACCTTC; cdr3_aa: CSGEPRDSYGYTF
j_call: TRBJ2-3; d_call: TRBD1; v_call: TRBV28; clone_size: NA; cdr3_nt: TGTGCCAGCAGTTCCTCGGGACAGGGGAGGAATACGCAGTATTTT; cdr3_aa: CASSSSGQGRNTQYF
j_call: TRBJ2-1; d_call: TRBD2; v_call: TRBV6-6; clone_size: NA; cdr3_nt: TGTGCCAGCAGGCTCACTAGCGGGACGGACAATGAGCAGTTCTTC; cdr3_aa: CASRLTSGTDNEQFF
j_call: TRBJ1-2; d_call: TRBD1; v_call: TRBV7-9; clone_size: once; cdr3_nt: TGTGCCAGCAGCCCAACAGGGGTCTTTGCTGGCTACACCTTC; cdr3_aa: CASSPTGVFAGYTF
j_call: TRBJ2-1; d_call: NA; v_call: TRBV5-4; clone_size: few; cdr3_nt: TGTGCCAGCAGCTTTGATGTAAAGAGTGAGCAGTTCTTC; cdr3_aa: CASSFDVKSEQFF
j_call: TRBJ2-2; d_call: NA; v_call: TRBV9; clone_size: once; cdr3_nt: TGTGCCAGCAGCGTAGGAGTCTTAGCGGCTGGTTACGGGGAGCTGTTTTTT; cdr3_aa: CASSVGVLAAGYGELFF
j_call: TRBJ1-3; d_call: TRBD1; v_call: TRBV3-1/TRBV3-2; clone_size: NA; cdr3_nt: TGTGCCAGCAGCCCCGGGACAGCTGGAAACACCATATATTTT; cdr3_aa: CASSPGTAGNTIYF
j_call: TRBJ2-7; d_call: NA; v_call: TRBV3-1/TRBV3-2; clone_size: NA; cdr3_nt: TGTGCCAGCAGCCAAAGGTCTAGCTACGAGCAGTACTTC; cdr3_aa: CASSQRSSYEQYF
j_call: TRBJ2-1; d_call: TRBD1; v_call: TRBV19; clone_size: NA; cdr3_nt: TGTGCCAGTAGTCCCCAACAGGGGTCGAGCAATGAGCAGTTCTTC; cdr3_aa: CASSPQQGSSNEQFF
j_call: TRBJ1-4; d_call: TRBD1; v_call: TRBV14; clone_size: NA; cdr3_nt: TGTGCCAGCAGCCAAGATTGGGGGACAGCTAATGAAAAACTGTTTTTT; cdr3_aa: CASSQDWGTANEKLFF
j_call: TRBJ1-4; d_call: NA; v_call: TRBV5-5; clone_size: NA; cdr3_nt: TGTGCCAGCAGCTTGGTGACTGTTCTTAATGAAAAACTGTTTTTT; cdr3_aa: CASSLVTVLNEKLFF
j_call: TRBJ1-6; d_call: NA; v_call: TRBV5-1; clone_size: NA; cdr3_nt: TGCGCCAGCAGCTCGGAATTAAGACAGACCACCCTCCACTTT; cdr3_aa: CASSSELRQTTLHF
j_call: TRBJ2-7; d_call: NA; v_call: TRBV28; clone_size: once; cdr3_nt: TGTGCCAGCAGTTCAACCGGGACTTACTCCTACGAGCAGTACTTC; cdr3_aa: CASSSTGTYSYEQYF
j_call: TRBJ1-2; d_call: NA; v_call: TRBV30; clone_size: NA; cdr3_nt: TGTGCCTGGAGATTAGCCCGGGACACGAACTATGGCTACACCTTC; cdr3_aa: CAWRLARDTNYGYTF
j_call: TRBJ2-7; d_call: TRBD2; v_call: TRBV28; clone_size: NA; cdr3_nt: TGTGCCAGCAACGGACTAGCGGGAGGTCTTGGCGAGCAGTACTTC; cdr3_aa: CASNGLAGGLGEQYF
j_call: TRBJ2-7; d_call: TRBD1; v_call: TRBV19; clone_size: once; cdr3_nt: TGTGCCAGTAGTGCTGGTGGGACAGGGCCCTACGAGCAGTACTTC; cdr3_aa: CASSAGGTGPYEQYF
j_call: TRBJ2-1; d_call: NA; v_call: TRBV28; clone_size: once; cdr3_nt: TGTGCCAGCAGTCCACTAGGGTGGGGGGACTCCTACAATGAGCAGTTCTTC; cdr3_aa: CASSPLGWGDSYNEQFF
j_call: TRBJ2-4; d_call: NA; v_call: TRBV4-3; clone_size: NA; cdr3_nt: TGCGCCAGCAGCCAAGATCCTATGGGGGCCCCAGCCAAAAACATTCAGTACTTC; cdr3_aa: CASSQDPMGAPAKNIQYF
j_call: TRBJ1-5; d_call: TRBD1; v_call: TRBV3-1/TRBV3-2; clone_size: NA; cdr3_nt: TGTGCCAGCAGCCCATCGTCGGGACAGGCCAACTCATATCAGCCCCAGCATTTT; cdr3_aa: CASSPSSGQANSYQPQHF
j_call: TRBJ1-5; d_call: TRBD1; v_call: TRBV5-8; clone_size: NA; cdr3_nt: TGTGCCAGCAGTTCAGGGGGGTTAAGCAATCAGCCCCAGCATTTT; cdr3_aa: CASSSGGLSNQPQHF
j_call: TRBJ1-2; d_call: TRBD1; v_call: TRBV7-2; clone_size: NA; cdr3_nt: TGTGCCAGCAGCTCGGGACAGGGGGCTTTCTACGGCTACACCTTC; cdr3_aa: CASSSGQGAFYGYTF